The 20 T cell receptor beta chains given below trace back to one sample, sequenced in a study of cytomegalovirus exposure and HLA in healthy donors. Vbeta (60) and Jbeta (13) primers were used in the PCR. Only in-frame clones appear in the TCRdb table, and some are missing; sequencing was by immunoSEQ multiplex PCR. The sample's table shows some 30,000 clones. The sequenced sample consisted of PBMCs. These TCRs come from a female donor in good health and CMV-seronegative.

The rearrangement uses TRBV6-4 and TRBJ1-1; D uncertain. Per the germline V gene, CDR1 is MRHNA and CDR2 is SNTAGT. Trimming took 6 bases from V and 7 from J, leaving 9 bases between them. This CDR3 comprises 11 residues. The CDR3 loop reads CASRFPLEAFF. CDR3 in DNA: TGTGCCAGCAGGTTTCCTCTTGAAGCTTTCTTT.

This chain joins TRBV7-6 and TRBJ2-2; D perhaps matches TRBD1 (6 bases). This CDR3 has 13 amino acids. From germline, CDR1 is SGHVS and CDR2 FNYEAQ. V was pared by 3 bases and J by 5 bases, with 7 bases between. Written as DNA, the CDR3 is TGTGCCAGCAGCTTTACAGGGACCGGGGAGCTGTTTTTT. As protein: CASSFTGTGELFF. Combining the CDR3 with reference TRBV7-6 and TRBJ2-2 gives the whole variable domain GAGVSQSPRYKVTKRGQDVALRCDPISGHVSLYWYRQALGQGPEFLTYFNYEAQQDKSGLPNDRFSAERPEGSISTLTIQRTEQRDSAMYRCASSFTGTGELFFGEGSRLTVL.

This rearrangement joins TRBV4-2 to TRBJ2-3, with 9 bases matching TRBD1. The length of the CDR3 is 17 residues. J gave up 4 bases and V 4 bases, and 12 bases lay outside the gene matches. Germline V gives CDR1 LGHNA, CDR2 YNFKEQ. CDR3 sequence reads: CASSRVLGTGIPDTQYF. The CDR3, as DNA: TGTGCCAGCAGCCGCGTTCTCGGGACAGGGATCCCAGATACGCAGTATTTT.

J is TRBJ1-1 and V is TRBV19; D unresolved. Deletions cut 5 bases from V and 4 bases from J, with 8 bases between. CDR1 is LNHDA, CDR2 SQIVND, per germline (reference sequence). CDR3 size: 12 residues. CDR3 region: CASSGRGTEAFF. The CDR3 region has the DNA TGTGCCAGTAGTGGACGGGGCACTGAAGCTTTCTTT.

The chain combines TRBV6-1 with TRBJ2-3, with a weak D call TRBD2 (6 bases). V was clipped by 2 bases and J by 4 bases, with 13 bases between them. The length of the CDR3 is 15 residues. CDR1 MNHNS and CDR2 SASEGT come from the germline V gene. In DNA form, the CDR3 reads TGTGCCAGCAGTGAACTCGGAGGGATTGCAGATACGCAGTATTTT. This codes for CASSELGGIADTQYF.

The rearrangement links TRBV6-5 to TRBJ2-7; 9 nucleotides agree with TRBD1. V was clipped by 5 bases and J by 0 bases; unmatched bases: 5. The CDR3 runs to 15 residues. Germline V CDR1 and CDR2: MNHEY, SVGAGI. The CDR3 loop reads CASSVGQGSSYEQYF. In DNA form, the CDR3 reads TGTGCCAGCAGTGTGGGACAGGGAAGCTCCTACGAGCAGTACTTC.

This sequence joins TRBV4-3 and TRBJ2-1; 13 nucleotides agree with TRBD2. This CDR3 has 16 residues. Per germline, CDR1 LGHNA and CDR2 YSLEER. The trim removed 3 bases at V and 5 bases at J, leaving 4 bases unmatched. The CDR3, as DNA: TGCGCCAGCAGCCACAAAGGACTAGCGGGGGACAATGAGCAGTTCTTC. Protein sequence: CASSHKGLAGDNEQFF.

The chain is built from TRBV28 and TRBJ1-6; D is ambiguous. V was pared by 2 bases and J by 0 bases, with 11 bases between. The germline CDR1 and CDR2 sequences are MDHEN and SYDVKM. This CDR3 contains 17 residues. The CDR3 is CASSLGLGSSYNSPLHF. CDR3 DNA sequence: TGTGCCAGCAGTTTAGGCCTGGGGAGCTCCTATAATTCACCCCTCCACTTT. The whole variable domain, remainder taken from reference TRBV28 and TRBJ1-6, is DVKVTQSSRYLVKRTGEKVFLECVQDMDHENMFWYRQDPGLGLRLIYFSYDVKMKEKGDIPEGYSVSREKKERFSLILESASTNQTSMYLCASSLGLGSSYNSPLHFGNGTRLTVT.

The chain employs TRBV5-1 and TRBJ1-1; D is undetermined. V was pared by 0 bases and J by 1 base, with 7 bases between. CDR1 and CDR2 (germline): SGHRS, YFSETQ. There are 14 residues in the CDR3. The CDR3 DNA reads as TGCGCCAGCAGCTTGGTTTCAGGGAACACTGAAGCTTTCTTT. As protein: CASSLVSGNTEAFF.

This rearrangement joins TRBV6-1 to TRBJ2-7; TRBD1 matches 11 bases. Trimming at V came to 5 bases and at J to 5 bases, leaving 5 bases not matched to a gene. This CDR3 contains 14 residues. CDR1 and CDR2 from the germline V gene are MNHNS and SASEGT. The CDR3 protein is CASSQDRGRNEQYF. The CDR3 DNA reads TGTGCCAGCAGTCAGGACAGGGGGCGAAACGAGCAGTACTTC.

The J gene is TRBJ2-2, the V gene TRBV10-1; 8 bases agree with TRBD2. The CDR3 has 14 amino acids. The germline gives CDR1 WNHNN, CDR2 SYGVQD (reference sequence). V lost 3 bases and J lost 6; bases outside the gene matches: 3. CDR3 nucleotides: TGCGCCAGCAGTGATGGCGGGGGGCCCGGGGAGCTGTTTTTT. Its translation: CASSDGGGPGELFF.

The chain is built from TRBV11-2 and TRBJ1-6; tentative D call: TRBD1 (5 bases). V lost 0 bases, J lost 4 bases, and 13 bases lay in between. CDR1 SGHAT and CDR2 FQNNGV come from the germline V gene. The CDR3 has 17 residues. The CDR3 region is CASSLDPRVSYNSPLHF. The CDR3 region has the DNA TGTGCCAGCAGCTTAGATCCCAGGGTTTCGTATAATTCACCCCTCCACTTT.

The chain uses TRBV5-8 and TRBJ1-1; D might be TRBD1 (6 bases). The germline gives CDR1 SGHTS, CDR2 YDEGEE. V lost 3 bases and J lost 1, with 13 bases in between. The length of the CDR3 is 15 residues. The CDR3 DNA reads TGTGCCAGCAGCTCGGCCCTGACAGGGAACACTGAAGCTTTCTTT. Protein product: CASSSALTGNTEAFF.

V is TRBV19 and J is TRBJ1-4; D gene unclear. Trimming took 7 bases from V and 0 from J, leaving 9 bases between them. Germline CDR1 and CDR2: LNHDA and SQIVND (reference sequence). The CDR3 runs 14 residues. The CDR3: CASKITATNEKLFF. Written as DNA, the CDR3 is TGTGCCAGTAAAATTACTGCAACTAATGAAAAACTGTTTTTT.

The rearrangement joins TRBV19 to TRBJ1-4, with D possibly being TRBD1 (5 bases). CDR1 is LNHDA, CDR2 SQIVND, per germline (reference sequence). The CDR3 sequence is 14 residues long. The V end was cut by 4 bases, the J end by 6 bases, with 12 bases between. CDR3 coding DNA: TGTGCCAGTAGTACGGGACTGAGCGATGAAAAACTGTTTTTT. This gives the protein CASSTGLSDEKLFF.

The rearrangement uses TRBV30 and TRBJ1-5; D remains ambiguous. CDR3 length: 12 residues. Germline V gives CDR1 GTSNPN, CDR2 SVGIG (reference sequence). V lost 0 bases and J 9 bases, leaving 9 bases between the germline ends. CDR3 sequence reads: CAWSVPRGPQHF. The CDR3 nucleotides read TGTGCCTGGAGTGTACCTAGAGGGCCCCAGCATTTT. The variable domain in full, with the rest retrieved from reference TRBV30 and TRBJ1-5, is SQTIHQWPATLVQPVGSPLSLECTVEGTSNPNLYWYRQAAGRGLQLLFYSVGIGQISSEVPQNLSASRPQDRQFILSSKKLLLSDSGFYLCAWSVPRGPQHFGDGTRLSIL.

The chain's CDR3 is CASSIPPGQASYEQYF. CDR3 coding DNA: TGTGCCAGCAGCATTCCTCCGGGACAGGCCTCCTACGAGCAGTACTTC. The chain carries TRBV21-1 and TRBJ2-7; no check of the table's D call, TRBD1, against the DNA was made. TRBV21-1 is recorded as a pseudogene. This CDR3 comprises 16 residues.

The gene calls are TRBV27 and TRBJ2-5; 8 nucleotides line up with TRBD1. The better agreement between TRBJ2-7 and the DNA end casts doubt on the J call. Per the germline V gene, CDR1 is MNHEY and CDR2 is SMNVEV (reference sequence). The CDR3 runs 13 residues. CDR3 region: CASRDRASYEQYF. The CDR3 DNA follows: TGTGCCAGCAGGGACAGGGCTTCCTACGAGCAGTACTTC.

The rearrangement uses TRBV27 and TRBJ2-2; TRBD1 matches at 10 bases. This CDR3 is 18 amino acids long. Trimming at V came to 4 bases and at J to 3 bases, leaving 11 bases not matched to a gene. The germline CDR1 and CDR2 sequences are MNHEY and SMNVEV (reference sequence). DNA of the CDR3: TGTGCCAGCAGTTCCCCAAACCCGGGACAGGGGCACACCGGGGAGCTGTTTTTT. Its translation: CASSSPNPGQGHTGELFF.

CDR3 protein: CASTGAGQDTDTQYF. In DNA form, the CDR3 reads TGTGCCAGCACGGGGGCGGGACAGGACACAGATACGCAGTATTTT. This rearrangement joins TRBV7-9 to TRBJ2-3; 8 positions agree with TRBD1. The J segment lost 2 bases and the V segment lost 7 bases, leaving 8 bases of the junction unmatched. The CDR3 has 15 amino acids. CDR1 is SEHNR, CDR2 FQNEAQ, per germline (reference sequence).